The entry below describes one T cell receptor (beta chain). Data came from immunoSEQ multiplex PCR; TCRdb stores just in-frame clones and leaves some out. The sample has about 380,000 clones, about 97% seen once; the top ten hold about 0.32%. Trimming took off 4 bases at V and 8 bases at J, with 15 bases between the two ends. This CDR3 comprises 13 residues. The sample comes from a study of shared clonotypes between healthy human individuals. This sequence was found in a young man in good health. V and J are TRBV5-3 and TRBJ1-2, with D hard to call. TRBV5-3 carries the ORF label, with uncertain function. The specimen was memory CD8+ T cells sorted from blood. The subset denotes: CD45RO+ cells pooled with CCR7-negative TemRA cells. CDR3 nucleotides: TGTGCCAGAAGCGATATTAACTGCCTAGGCTACACCTTC. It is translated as CARSDINCLGYTF.